This T cell receptor (beta chain) was sequenced during a study of shared clonotypes between healthy human individuals. The CDR3 has 14 amino acids. V lost 2 bases and J 8 bases, leaving 15 bases between the germline ends. Looked up from germline, CDR1 is LGHNT and CDR2 is FRNRAP. TCRdb's table, derived via immunoSEQ multiplex PCR, lists solely in-frame clones and lacks some. The sample shows millions of clones, around 94% of them seen only once. Sample: naive CD4+ T cells sorted from blood. Subset given: CD45RA+ positively selected. The chain couples TRBV12-5 to TRBJ1-2; D not certain. The TCR was taken from a man between 18 and 35 years old in good health. CDR3 nucleotides: TGTGCTAGTGGTTTGCCCCATCACATGGCGGGCTACACCTTC. Translated, it gives CASGLPHHMAGYTF.